The 2 T cell receptor beta chains below come from one sample, sequenced in a study of CD8 T cells in ankylosing spondylitis (dated by TCRdb to the late 2010s). The library relied on 5' RACE. Sequencing relied on an Illumina HiSeq 2500. TCRdb reprocessing: public reads trimmed at Q25 with fastp, clones called with MiXCR, in-frame beta chains kept. All rows with the same CDR3 protein become a single entry with the most common DNA and genes. This sample lists under 200,000 distinct CDR3 sequences; around 13% were detected once. The top ten hold more than 9.5% of the sample. The source material was blood, either unsorted or a sorted T cell fraction (not recorded which). These TCRs come from a female donor with ankylosing spondylitis or in good health (not recorded which).

This clonotype was counted ten times or more. This chain joins TRBV20-1 and TRBJ1-1; tentatively, D is TRBD1 (6 bases). This CDR3 region has 13 residues. The germline V gene encodes CDR1 DFQATT and CDR2 SNEGSKA (reference sequence). CDR3 sequence: CSLPPGGGTEAFF. The CDR3 DNA is TGCAGCCTCCCTCCTGGAGGGGGCACTGAAGCTTTCTTT.

The CDR3 here is CASRGQGAAFF. DNA of the CDR3: TGTGCCAGCAGGGGACAGGGGGCAGCTTTCTTT. V gene TRBV12-3 or TRBV12-4 combines with J gene TRBJ1-1; TRBD1 matches 12 bases. This CDR3 is built from 11 residues. The ends lost 6 bases at V and 10 bases at J; junction bases unmatched: 0.